This T cell receptor beta chain originates from a study of cytotoxic CD8 clonotypes in ibrutinib-treated CLL. Assay used: immunoSEQ multiplex PCR; TCRdb lists only in-frame clones, some missing. The table lists hundreds of thousands of clones, 67% of them singletons. Germline assignment: CDR1 SQVTM and CDR2 ANQGSEA. V lost 4 bases and J 7 bases, leaving 19 bases between the germline ends. This CDR3 is 15 amino acids long. The V call is TRBV29-1, the J call TRBJ1-4; TRBD1 might be the D (5 bases). Sample: PBMCs, taken after 36 months of ibrutinib treatment. This sequence was found in a human donor with chronic lymphocytic leukemia. The chain's CDR3 is CSVGASGDRSEKLFF. Written as DNA, the CDR3 is TGCAGCGTTGGGGCCAGCGGGGACCGGAGTGAAAAACTGTTTTTT.